The 22 T cell receptor beta chains reported below all come from one sample, sequenced in a study of T and B cells in COVID-19 patients. From blood, about 240-550 ng of genomic DNA served as TRB template. BIOMED2 TRB-A/B primer pools were used in multiplex TRB PCR. From the multiplex PCR reads, TCRdb called clonotypes with MiXCR, one entry per CDR3 protein. This table holds approximately 16,000 distinct CDR3 sequences, roughly 29% found once. The specimen was blood. Source of these receptors: a human donor who had recovered from COVID-19.

The chain uses TRBV12-3 or TRBV12-4 and TRBJ2-7; 9 bases map to TRBD2. CDR3 length equals 14 residues. V lost 5 bases to trimming and J lost 4 bases; unmatched junction nucleotides: 6. The chain's CDR3 is CASSISGSRYEQYF. The CDR3 bases are TGTGCCAGCAGTATTAGCGGGAGTAGGTACGAGCAGTACTTC.

This chain connects TRBV20-1 to TRBJ1-3; D possibly corresponds to TRBD1 (5 bases). Germline-derived CDR1 and CDR2 are DFQATT and SNEGSKA (reference sequence). Deletions cut 6 bases from V and 4 bases from J, with 10 bases between. The CDR3 has 12 amino acids. DNA of the CDR3: TGCAGTGCCCCAGGGAAAGGAAACACCATATATTTT. Protein sequence: CSAPGKGNTIYF.

This clonotype turned up a few times. The gene calls are TRBV5-4 and TRBJ2-7; no reliable D call. Germline CDR1 SGHNT, CDR2 YYREEE (reference sequence). The length of the CDR3 is 14 residues. Trimming took 1 base from V and 1 from J, leaving 9 bases between them. CDR3 amino acids: CASSLWPLSYEQYF. The CDR3 nucleotides are TGTGCCAGCAGCTTGTGGCCCCTATCCTACGAGCAGTACTTC.

The J gene is TRBJ2-5, the V gene TRBV10-3; 10 bases fit TRBD2. CDR3 length: 15 residues. Germline CDR1 and CDR2: ENHRY and SYGVKD. With V trimmed by 4 bases and J by 5 bases, 7 bases remained unmatched. This CDR3 reads CAISGTGTSAETQYF. Here the CDR3 DNA reads TGTGCCATCAGTGGAACCGGGACTAGCGCCGAGACCCAGTACTTC.

V and J are TRBV19 and TRBJ2-3, with D possibly matching TRBD2 (5 bases). The CDR3 covers 14 residues. Trimming shortened V by 7 bases and J by 2 bases, and 13 bases separated the two germline ends. The germline V gene encodes CDR1 LNHDA and CDR2 SQIVND (reference sequence). The CDR3 spells CASTPTGDTDTQYF. CDR3 coding DNA: TGTGCCAGTACCCCCACCGGGGACACAGATACGCAGTATTTT.

About this clonotype: A read error may explain this, as a much larger clone is one base away. The rearrangement links TRBV19 to TRBJ2-2, with D perhaps TRBD1 (6 bases). Germline V lookup: CDR1 LNHDA, CDR2 SQIVND (reference sequence). The CDR3 has 14 residues. The CDR3 loop is CASIQGLPTGELLF. The DNA for the CDR3 is TGTGCCAGTATCCAGGGGCTTCCAACCGGGGAGCTGCTTTTT.

The chain couples TRBV6-6 to TRBJ2-7, with 8 bases lining up with TRBD2. This CDR3 region has 15 residues. Per the germline V gene, CDR1 is MNHNY and CDR2 is SVGAGI (reference sequence). J was trimmed by 5 bases and V by 6 bases; bases with no gene match: 12. In DNA form, the CDR3 reads TGTGCCAGCAGGTGGGATAGCGGGGCCCGGAACGAGCAGTACTTC. Translating it yields CASRWDSGARNEQYF.

This clonotype has more than one count but fewer than ten. CDR3 in amino acids: CASSFLADPQETQYF. The CDR3 region has the DNA TGTGCCAGCAGTTTTCTAGCGGACCCTCAAGAGACCCAGTACTTC. J is TRBJ2-5 and V is TRBV27; TRBD2 matches 7 bases. CDR3 length equals 15 residues. The J segment lost 2 bases and the V segment lost 3 bases, leaving 6 bases of the junction unmatched. Germline V gene data show CDR1 as MNHEY and CDR2 as SMNVEV (reference sequence).

In this sample, this clonotype turned up many times. The gene calls are TRBV6-5 and TRBJ2-7, with TRBD1 matching 8 bases. There are 14 residues in the CDR3. Germline lookup yields CDR1 MNHEY and CDR2 SVGAGI. V lost 5 bases, J lost 3 bases, and 6 bases stayed unmatched. The chain's CDR3 is CASSPGQGGYEQYF. In nucleotides, the CDR3 is TGTGCCAGCAGTCCAGGACAGGGTGGCTACGAGCAGTACTTC.

This clonotype is classed as medium-sized. This sequence joins TRBV18 and TRBJ2-7; D remains ambiguous. Germline V CDR1 and CDR2: KGHSH, LQKENI. The V and J ends lost 3 bases and 5 bases respectively, with 5 bases between them. This CDR3 region has 11 residues. The CDR3 coding sequence is TGTGCCAGCTCACCTAGAGACGAGCAGTACTTC. This gives the protein CASSPRDEQYF. The full variable domain, its missing parts supplied by reference TRBV18 and TRBJ2-7, is NAGVMQNPRHLVRRRGQEARLRCSPMKGHSHVYWYRQLPEEGLKFMVYLQKENIIDESGMPKERFSAEFPKEGPSILRIQQVVRGDSAAYFCASSPRDEQYFGPGTRLTVT.

In this sample, this clonotype is medium-sized. The CDR3 loop is CASSTGGFGEQYF. The CDR3 DNA follows: TGTGCCAGCAGCACGGGGGGTTTCGGGGAGCAGTACTTC. The rearrangement links TRBV6-2 or TRBV6-3 to TRBJ2-7, with TRBD2 matching 7 bases. This CDR3 spans 13 amino acids. From germline, CDR1 is MNHEY and CDR2 SVGEGT. V shed 6 bases and J 7 bases; nucleotides not matched to a gene: 9.

V gene TRBV12-3 or TRBV12-4 combines with J gene TRBJ2-3; TRBD1 is a possible D gene (5 bases). The length of the CDR3 is 15 residues. The ends were cut back, 2 bases at V and 3 bases at J, with 12 bases in the middle. The CDR3 sequence is CASSLIRQGTDTQYF. CDR3 DNA sequence: TGTGCCAGCAGTTTAATTAGGCAGGGAACAGATACGCAGTATTTT.

The chain recombines TRBV6-5 with TRBJ1-5; weak D call: TRBD1 (6 bases). With 4 bases removed from V and 0 bases from J, the gap between germline ends came to 16 bases. CDR1 and CDR2 (germline): MNHEY, SVGAGI. The CDR3 has 17 amino acids. DNA for the CDR3: TGTGCCAGCAGTTCGGGACACGGCTCCCTTAGCAATCAGCCCCAGCATTTT. Protein: CASSSGHGSLSNQPQHF.

This clonotype was counted only a few times. The rearrangement uses TRBV27 and TRBJ1-2; 9 bases map to TRBD1. V dropped 7 bases and J dropped 8; count of bases not matched to a gene: 20. Per the germline V gene, CDR1 is MNHEY and CDR2 is SMNVEV (reference sequence). The CDR3 loop spans 17 amino acids. The CDR3 sequence is CASTTVGQGPLGVGYTF. The CDR3 DNA reads as TGTGCCAGCACCACGGTGGGACAGGGCCCTCTTGGGGTGGGCTACACCTTC.

This clonotype is categorized as medium-sized. This chain connects TRBV19 to TRBJ2-1; 13 positions match TRBD2. Unmatched junction bases numbered 5, after V lost 7 bases and J lost 5 bases. The germline CDR1 and CDR2 sequences are LNHDA and SQIVND (reference sequence). The CDR3 loop spans 15 amino acids. Written as DNA, the CDR3 is TGTGCCAGTAATTCCGGGACTAGCGGGAACAATGAGCAGTTCTTC. As protein: CASNSGTSGNNEQFF.

This clonotype is medium-sized within its sample. This chain links TRBV29-1 with TRBJ2-2; D ambiguous. Trimming stripped 7 bases from V and 4 bases from J, with 16 bases between. The CDR3 is made up of 14 amino acids. Germline V gene data show CDR1 as SQVTM and CDR2 as ANQGSEA. The CDR3 sequence: CSARQSRGTGELFF. The DNA of the CDR3 is TGCAGCGCTAGACAATCGCGAGGCACCGGGGAGCTGTTTTTT.

The chain carries TRBV6-5 and TRBJ2-1; 12 bases line up with TRBD2. Germline CDR1 and CDR2: MNHEY and SVGAGI. The V and J ends lost 7 bases and 5 bases, in that order; junction bases with no gene match: 3. This CDR3 has 14 residues. The CDR3, as DNA: TGTGCCAGCAAGGGACTAGCGGGTAACAATGAGCAGTTCTTC. This encodes CASKGLAGNNEQFF.

This clonotype appeared many times. This chain uses TRBV6-5 with TRBJ2-5; unclear D gene. This CDR3 is built from 14 residues. Germline V lookup: CDR1 MNHEY, CDR2 SVGAGI. Trimming cost V 7 bases and J 4 bases, with 16 bases left between them. CDR3 coding DNA: TGTGCCAGCAAGACTGAACCTCTAACAGAGACCCAGTACTTC. Amino acid sequence: CASKTEPLTETQYF.

This clonotype was recorded a few times. The V gene is TRBV13, the J gene TRBJ1-5, with unresolved D. The CDR3 is made up of 14 amino acids. V lost 5 bases and J lost 2, with 10 bases in between. The germline V gene encodes CDR1 PRHDT and CDR2 FYEKMQ (reference sequence). Written as DNA, the CDR3 is TGTGCCAGCAGCCTTAATCGGGGCAATCAGCCCCAGCATTTT. It translates to CASSLNRGNQPQHF.

The chain recombines TRBV27 with TRBJ2-7, with 8 bases matching TRBD2. The germline V gene has CDR1 MNHEY and CDR2 SMNVEV (reference sequence). The CDR3 is 17 residues long. J lost 2 bases, V lost 6 bases, and 15 bases had no gene match. CDR3 in DNA: TGTGCCAGCAGCTTAGCGAGACCGGGACTAGGGCCCTACGAGCAGTACTTC. Translation: CASSLARPGLGPYEQYF.

This clonotype was seen more than once but under ten times. The CDR3 loop is CASGFSRVHNQPQHF. As DNA, the CDR3 is TGTGCCAGCGGGTTCTCTCGGGTTCACAATCAGCCCCAGCATTTT. The chain is built from TRBV6-5 and TRBJ1-5; D ambiguous. CDR1 and CDR2 from the germline V gene are MNHEY and SVGAGI. V was trimmed by 8 bases and J by 3 bases, leaving 17 bases between them. The CDR3 spans 15 residues.

By frequency in the sample, this clonotype is medium-sized (0.01 to 0.1%). This chain joins TRBV29-1 and TRBJ2-7; D gene uncertain. Trimming left V 7 bases short and J 5 bases short, with 12 bases between. This CDR3 has 11 amino acids. The germline V gene has CDR1 SQVTM and CDR2 ANQGSEA. The CDR3 region has the DNA TGCAGCGCACAAGAGGTCCACGAGCAGTACTTC. It codes for CSAQEVHEQYF.